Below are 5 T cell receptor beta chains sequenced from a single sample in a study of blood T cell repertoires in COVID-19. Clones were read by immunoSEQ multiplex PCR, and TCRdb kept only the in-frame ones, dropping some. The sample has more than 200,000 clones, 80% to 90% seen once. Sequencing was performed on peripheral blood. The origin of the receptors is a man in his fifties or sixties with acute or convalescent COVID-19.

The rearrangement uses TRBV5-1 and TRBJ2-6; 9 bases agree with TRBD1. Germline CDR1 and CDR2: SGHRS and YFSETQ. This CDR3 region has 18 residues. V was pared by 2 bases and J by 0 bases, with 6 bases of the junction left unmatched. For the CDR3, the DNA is TGCGCCAGCAGCTTCGGACAGGGGCTCGTCTCTGGGGCCAACGTCCTGACTTTC. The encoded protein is CASSFGQGLVSGANVLTF.

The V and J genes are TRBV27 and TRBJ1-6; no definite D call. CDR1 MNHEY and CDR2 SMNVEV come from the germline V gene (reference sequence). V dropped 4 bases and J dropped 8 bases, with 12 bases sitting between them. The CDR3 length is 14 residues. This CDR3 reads CASSSRGVYSPLHF. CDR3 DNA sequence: TGTGCCAGCAGTTCCCGGGGAGTCTATTCACCCCTCCACTTT.

The chain's CDR3 is CASALGSGVSPLHF. The CDR3 region has the DNA TGTGCTAGTGCCCTAGGGAGCGGTGTCTCACCCCTCCACTTT. The genes are TRBV12-5 and TRBJ1-6; D is unresolved. V was cut by 7 bases and J by 10 bases, with 17 bases left in between. This CDR3 is 14 amino acids long. The germline V gene has CDR1 LGHNT and CDR2 FRNRAP.

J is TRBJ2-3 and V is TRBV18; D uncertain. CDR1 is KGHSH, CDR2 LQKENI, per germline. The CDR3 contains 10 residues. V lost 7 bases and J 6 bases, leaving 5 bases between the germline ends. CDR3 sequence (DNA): TGTGCCAGCTTTCGTGATACGCAGTATTTT. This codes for CASFRDTQYF.

The CDR3 region has the DNA TGTGCCAGTAGTCCCCAGTCCCGGATAGTGCCAACGGGAGGCTACACCTTC. Translating gives CASSPQSRIVPTGGYTF. This chain uses TRBV19 with TRBJ1-2; the D is unclear. V lost 5 bases and J lost 8, with 27 bases in between. The CDR3 is 17 residues long. The V gene's germline CDR1 is LNHDA and CDR2 SQIVND (reference sequence).